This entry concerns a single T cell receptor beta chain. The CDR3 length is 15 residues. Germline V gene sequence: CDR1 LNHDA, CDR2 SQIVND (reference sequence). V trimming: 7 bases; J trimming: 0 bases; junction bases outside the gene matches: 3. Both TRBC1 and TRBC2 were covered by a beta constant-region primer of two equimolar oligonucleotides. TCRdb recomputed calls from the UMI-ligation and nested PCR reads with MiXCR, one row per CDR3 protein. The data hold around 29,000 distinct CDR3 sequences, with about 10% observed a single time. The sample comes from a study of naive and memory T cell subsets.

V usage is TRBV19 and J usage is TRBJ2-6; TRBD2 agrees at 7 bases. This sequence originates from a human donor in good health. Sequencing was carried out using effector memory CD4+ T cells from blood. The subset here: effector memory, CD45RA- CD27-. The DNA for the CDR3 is TGTGCCAGTAATGGGGACTACTCTGGGGCCAACGTCCTGACTTTC. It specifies CASNGDYSGANVLTF.